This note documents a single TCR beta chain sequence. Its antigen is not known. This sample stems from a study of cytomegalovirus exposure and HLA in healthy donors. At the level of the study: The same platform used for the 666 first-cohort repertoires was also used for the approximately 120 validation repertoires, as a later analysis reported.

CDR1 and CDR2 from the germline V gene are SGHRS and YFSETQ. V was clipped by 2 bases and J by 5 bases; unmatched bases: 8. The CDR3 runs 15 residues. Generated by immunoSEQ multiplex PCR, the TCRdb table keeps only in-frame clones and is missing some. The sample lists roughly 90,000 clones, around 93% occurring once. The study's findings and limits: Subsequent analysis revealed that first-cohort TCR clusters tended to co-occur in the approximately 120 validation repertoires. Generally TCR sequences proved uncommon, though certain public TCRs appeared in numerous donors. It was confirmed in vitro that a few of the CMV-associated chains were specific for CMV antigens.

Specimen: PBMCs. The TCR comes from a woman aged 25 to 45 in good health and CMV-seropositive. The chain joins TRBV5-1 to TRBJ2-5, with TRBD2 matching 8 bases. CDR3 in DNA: TGCGCCAGCAGCTTCACGGTAGCGGGAAGGGAGACCCAGTACTTC. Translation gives CASSFTVAGRETQYF.